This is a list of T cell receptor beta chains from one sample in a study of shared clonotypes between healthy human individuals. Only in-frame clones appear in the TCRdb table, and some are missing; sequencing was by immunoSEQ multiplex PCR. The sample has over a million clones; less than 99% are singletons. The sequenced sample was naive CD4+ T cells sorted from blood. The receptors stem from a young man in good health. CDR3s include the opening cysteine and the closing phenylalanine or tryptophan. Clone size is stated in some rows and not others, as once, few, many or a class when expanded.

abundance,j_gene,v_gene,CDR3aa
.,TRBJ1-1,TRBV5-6,CASSLIERNTEAFF
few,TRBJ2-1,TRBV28,CASSSNEQFF
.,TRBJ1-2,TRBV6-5,CASRSYSGSTYGYTF
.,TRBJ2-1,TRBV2,CASSYQGRNEQFF
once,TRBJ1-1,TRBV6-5,CASSYGGLGRSFF
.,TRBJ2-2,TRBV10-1,CASRNAGGELFF
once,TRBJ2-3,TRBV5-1,CASSLAPSPTDTQYF
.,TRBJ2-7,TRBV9,CASSAGGFEQYF
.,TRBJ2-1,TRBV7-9,CASSLVGTGSKNEQFF
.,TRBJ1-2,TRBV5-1,CASSSTGEGYTF
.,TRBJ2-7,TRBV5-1,CASSSGRAGEQYF
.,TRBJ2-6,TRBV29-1,CSVGHRPGANVLTF
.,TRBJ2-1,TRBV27,CASSLNSWGPSYNEQFF
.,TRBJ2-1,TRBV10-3,CAISEEERDYNEQFF
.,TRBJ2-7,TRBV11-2,CASSAAGTGSYEQYF
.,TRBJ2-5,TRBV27,CASRRLAGGLETQYF
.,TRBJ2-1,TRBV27,CASSSNIGLLYNEQFF
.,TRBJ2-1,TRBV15,CATSRDLGSNNEQFF
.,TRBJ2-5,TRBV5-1,CASSFRGHLLQETQYF
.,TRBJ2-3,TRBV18,CASSSLAGGPWDTQYF
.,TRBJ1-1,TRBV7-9,CASSRPFSPNTEAFF
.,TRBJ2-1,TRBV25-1,CASSRPGQSGNEQFF
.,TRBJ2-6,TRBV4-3,CASSQTLGQHYSGANVLTF
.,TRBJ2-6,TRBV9,CASHRGLSSGANVLTF
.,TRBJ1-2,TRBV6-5,CASSQTPVSYYGYTF
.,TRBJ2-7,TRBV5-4,CASRPDSAFGYEQYF
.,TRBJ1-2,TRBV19,CASSTWTGSHF
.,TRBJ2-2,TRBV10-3,CAISDRFRQGNTGELFF
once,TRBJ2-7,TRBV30,CAWATGYEQYF
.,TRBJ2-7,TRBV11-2,CASSQNTDRAKYF
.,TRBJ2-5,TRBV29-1,CSVVGLLKETQYF